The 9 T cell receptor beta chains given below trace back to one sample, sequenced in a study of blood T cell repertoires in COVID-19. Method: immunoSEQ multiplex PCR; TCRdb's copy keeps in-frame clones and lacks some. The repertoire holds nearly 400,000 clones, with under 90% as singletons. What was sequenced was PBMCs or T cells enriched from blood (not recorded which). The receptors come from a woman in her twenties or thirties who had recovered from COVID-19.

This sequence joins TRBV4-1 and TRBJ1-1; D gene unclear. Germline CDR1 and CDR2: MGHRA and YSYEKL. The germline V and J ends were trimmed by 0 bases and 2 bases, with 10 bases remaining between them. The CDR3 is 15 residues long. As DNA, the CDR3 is TGCGCCAGCAGCCAAGATCGCGGCCTTAACACTGAAGCTTTCTTT. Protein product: CASSQDRGLNTEAFF.

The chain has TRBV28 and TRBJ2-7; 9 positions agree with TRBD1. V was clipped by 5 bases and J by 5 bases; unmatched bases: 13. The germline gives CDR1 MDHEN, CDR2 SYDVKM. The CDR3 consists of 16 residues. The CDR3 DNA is TGTGCCAGCAGTATCCCTGGACAGGGGCAAGCCCACGAGCAGTACTTC. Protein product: CASSIPGQGQAHEQYF.

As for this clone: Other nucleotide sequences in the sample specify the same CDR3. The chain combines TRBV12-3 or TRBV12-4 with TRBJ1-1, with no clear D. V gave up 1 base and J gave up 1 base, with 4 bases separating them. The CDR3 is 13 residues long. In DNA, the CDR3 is TGTGCCAGCAGTTTAGGACAGAACACTGAAGCTTTCTTT. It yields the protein CASSLGQNTEAFF.

CDR3 residues: CASRPLPGTGYLSGANVLTF. CDR3 nucleotides: TGTGCCAGCAGGCCCCTCCCCGGGACAGGATACCTCTCTGGGGCCAACGTCCTGACTTTC. This chain links TRBV27 with TRBJ2-6; 8 bases line up with TRBD1. This CDR3 spans 20 amino acids. Germline CDR1 and CDR2: MNHEY and SMNVEV (reference sequence). The J segment lost 0 bases and the V segment lost 6 bases, leaving 16 bases of the junction unmatched.

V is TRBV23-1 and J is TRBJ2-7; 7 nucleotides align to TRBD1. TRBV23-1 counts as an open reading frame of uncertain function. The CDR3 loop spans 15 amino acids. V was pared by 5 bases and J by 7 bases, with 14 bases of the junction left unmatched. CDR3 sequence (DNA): TGCGCCAGCAGTATAACCCGGGACAGAATACGGGAGCAGTACTTC. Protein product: CASSITRDRIREQYF.

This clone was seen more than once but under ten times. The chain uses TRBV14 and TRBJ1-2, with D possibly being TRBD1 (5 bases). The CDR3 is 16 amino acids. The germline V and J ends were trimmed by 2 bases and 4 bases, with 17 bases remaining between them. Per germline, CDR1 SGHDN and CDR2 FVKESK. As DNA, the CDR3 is TGTGCCAGCAGCCAAACCCAGGGAAATATAGGCTATGGCTACACCTTC. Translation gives CASSQTQGNIGYGYTF.

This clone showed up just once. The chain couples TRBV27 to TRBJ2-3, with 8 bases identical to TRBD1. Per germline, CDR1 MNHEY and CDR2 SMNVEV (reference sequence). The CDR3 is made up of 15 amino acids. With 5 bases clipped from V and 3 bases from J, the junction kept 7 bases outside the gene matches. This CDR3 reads CASSLGQGQTDTQYF. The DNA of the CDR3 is TGTGCCAGCAGTCTCGGACAGGGCCAAACAGATACGCAGTATTTT.

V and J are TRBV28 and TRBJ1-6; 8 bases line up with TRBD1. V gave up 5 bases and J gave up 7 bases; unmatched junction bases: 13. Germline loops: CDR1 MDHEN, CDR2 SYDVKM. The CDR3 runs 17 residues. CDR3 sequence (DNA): TGTGCCAGCAGTCCACACCGGCAGGGGGCGTTGAATTCACCCCTCCACTTT. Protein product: CASSPHRQGALNSPLHF. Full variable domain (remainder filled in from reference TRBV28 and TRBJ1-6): DVKVTQSSRYLVKRTGEKVFLECVQDMDHENMFWYRQDPGLGLRLIYFSYDVKMKEKGDIPEGYSVSREKKERFSLILESASTNQTSMYLCASSPHRQGALNSPLHFGNGTRLTVT.

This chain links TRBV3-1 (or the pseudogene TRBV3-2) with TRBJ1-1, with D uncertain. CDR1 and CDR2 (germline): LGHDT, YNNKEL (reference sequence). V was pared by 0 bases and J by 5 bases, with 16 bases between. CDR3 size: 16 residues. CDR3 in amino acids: CASSQEAGFVGTEAFF. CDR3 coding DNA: TGTGCCAGCAGCCAAGAGGCGGGGTTCGTAGGGACTGAAGCTTTCTTT.